A selection of T cell receptor beta chains follows, all from one sample in a study of identical twins. Each CDR3 protein is one row after TCRdb ran MiXCR on the 5' RACE reads. Among more than 350,000 distinct CDR3 sequences listed, approximately 10% were seen once. Input material: naive T cells sorted from blood. All receptors come from a woman in her forties or fifties in good health. The conserved cysteine and the conserved F or W are not part of the CDR3 here. A D gene is named only where the DNA matches it firmly.

V	J	D	CDR3
TRBV5-1	TRBJ2-7	-	ASSLTGSSYEQY
TRBV12-3/TRBV12-4	TRBJ2-1	TRBD2	ASRPGTSGVNEQF
TRBV5-1	TRBJ2-1	TRBD2	ASSLGSGEFGEQF
TRBV5-6	TRBJ2-1	TRBD1	ASAADRGPRIYNEQF
TRBV4-1	TRBJ1-3	-	ASSQPRDGGNTIY
TRBV5-1	TRBJ2-7	TRBD2	ASSLVTSGPNEQY
TRBV5-1	TRBJ1-1	-	ASSMTGGVTEAF
TRBV12-3/TRBV12-4	TRBJ1-5	-	ASSRQPLSPQH
TRBV12-3/TRBV12-4	TRBJ2-3	TRBD2	AGGGADTQY
TRBV6-5	TRBJ2-3	TRBD1	ASSYGGTGADNTQY
TRBV6-5	TRBJ2-2	-	ASRGRGFGAGELF
TRBV25-1	TRBJ1-1	-	ASSEYRRNSLAF
TRBV20-1	TRBJ2-5	TRBD2	SASDKTSGKLYLQETQY
TRBV5-1	TRBJ1-1	-	ASSSERGWGTEAF
TRBV7-9	TRBJ2-5	TRBD1	ASSVPGQGQETQY
TRBV6-5	TRBJ1-1	-	ASSSKAEAF
TRBV24-1	TRBJ2-2	-	ATSELGFSGDGELF
TRBV10-3	TRBJ2-6	-	ATRDSGANVLT
TRBV3-1	TRBJ2-5	-	ASSGQGVHQETQY
TRBV15	TRBJ2-7	-	ATSRGPGDEQY